One sample yielded the 2 T cell receptor beta chains listed below, sequenced in a study of T cell repertoires in cytomegalovirus infection. Each CDR3 protein is one row after TCRdb ran MiXCR on the reads. The sample lists approximately 150,000 distinct CDR3 sequences, under 8.5% occurring once. The sequencing input was PBMCs. The receptors were sampled from a human donor in good health (CMV status not recorded). Some clones in this sample may be carry-over from other donors' samples.

The chain carries TRBV20-1 and TRBJ1-4, with a possible D match to TRBD1 (6 bases). CDR1 and CDR2 (germline): DFQATT, SNEGSKA (reference sequence). The ends were cut back, 0 bases at V and 7 bases at J, with 12 bases in the middle. The CDR3 covers 14 residues. CDR3 loop: CSARDRGQGEKLFF. As DNA, the CDR3 is TGCAGTGCTAGAGATCGGGGGCAGGGTGAAAAACTGTTTTTT.

Ten or more counts support this clonotype. V and J are TRBV7-2 and TRBJ1-6, with D uncertain. V shed 0 bases and J shed 8 bases, with 5 bases lying between them. Per the germline V gene, CDR1 is SGHTA and CDR2 is FQGNSA. The CDR3 spans 13 residues. The CDR3 sequence is CASSLARDSPLHF. CDR3 nucleotide sequence: TGTGCCAGCAGCTTAGCTCGAGATTCACCCCTCCACTTT.